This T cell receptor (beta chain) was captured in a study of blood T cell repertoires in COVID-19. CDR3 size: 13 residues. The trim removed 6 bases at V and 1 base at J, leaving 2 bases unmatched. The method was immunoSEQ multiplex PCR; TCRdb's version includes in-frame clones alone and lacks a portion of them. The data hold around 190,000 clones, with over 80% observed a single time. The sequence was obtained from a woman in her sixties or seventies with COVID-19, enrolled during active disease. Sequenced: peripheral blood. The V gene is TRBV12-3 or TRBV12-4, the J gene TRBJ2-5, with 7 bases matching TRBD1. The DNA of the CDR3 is TGTGCCAGCAGAACAGGGGCCCAAGAGACCCAGTACTTC. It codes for CASRTGAQETQYF.